This is a list of T cell receptor beta chains from one sample in a study of cytomegalovirus exposure and HLA in healthy donors. The method was immunoSEQ multiplex PCR; TCRdb's version includes in-frame clones alone and lacks a portion of them. The sample has 75,000 to 100,000 clones, 55% to 80% seen once. Sequencing input: PBMCs. These receptors were collected from a female donor in good health and CMV-seronegative. CDR3s include the opening cysteine and the closing phenylalanine or tryptophan. D genes are given only for firm matches. For some rows the clone size is stated as once, few or many, or as a class when expanded; others skip it.

>TRBJ1-2|-|TRBV6-1|TRBD1|18
CASSATPGTGGSHYGYTF
TGTGCCAGCAGTGCTACTCCCGGGACAGGGGGATCACACTATGGCTACACCTTC
>TRBJ2-7|once|TRBV15|-|13
CATSSSGSYEQYF
TGTGCCACCAGCAGTTCCGGGAGCTACGAGCAGTACTTC
>TRBJ2-3|-|TRBV2|-|13
CASSGTNTDTQYF
TGTGCCAGCAGTGGGACAAACACAGATACGCAGTATTTT
>TRBJ2-7|few|TRBV2|-|16
CASSEGPTGPTYEQYF
TGTGCCAGCAGTGAAGGACCGACAGGACCTACCTACGAGCAGTACTTC
>TRBJ1-5|-|TRBV2|TRBD1|14
CASSGTGSRQPQHF
TGTGCCAGCAGTGGGACAGGGTCGAGGCAGCCCCAGCATTTT
>TRBJ2-2|-|TRBV5-6|-|14
CASRGGISTGELFF
TGTGCCAGCAGAGGAGGGATTAGCACCGGGGAGCTGTTTTTT
>TRBJ2-7|-|TRBV5-1|TRBD1|16
CASSLGPGQGSYEQYF
TGCGCCAGCAGCTTGGGTCCGGGACAGGGAAGCTACGAGCAGTACTTC
>TRBJ1-2|-|TRBV7-9|TRBD1|15
CASSLVIGTEYGYTF
TGTGCCAGCAGCTTAGTGATCGGGACAGAATATGGCTACACCTTC
>TRBJ2-2|-|TRBV7-8|TRBD2|19
CASRPIPGLAGTNTGELFF
TGTGCCAGCAGACCAATCCCGGGACTAGCGGGTACGAACACCGGGGAGCTGTTTTTT
>TRBJ1-1|few|TRBV13|TRBD1|14
CASSYDRANTEAFF
TGTGCCAGCAGCTACGACAGGGCGAACACTGAAGCTTTCTTT
>TRBJ1-1|-|TRBV19|-|15
CASRGSGVGNTEAFF
TGTGCCAGTAGAGGATCAGGGGTGGGTAACACTGAAGCTTTCTTT
>TRBJ1-2|-|TRBV30|-|13
CAWTPSGPYGYTF
TGTGCCTGGACCCCAAGTGGGCCTTATGGCTACACCTTC
>TRBJ1-3|-|TRBV29-1|-|17
CSVERRASGGPGNTIYF
TGCAGCGTTGAACGGCGGGCCTCCGGAGGCCCTGGAAACACCATATATTTT
>TRBJ1-4|-|TRBV18|-|14
CASSPSSTNEKLFF
TGTGCCAGCTCACCATCTTCGACTAATGAAAAACTGTTTTTT
>TRBJ2-1|-|TRBV28|TRBD2|13
CASSFGLANEQFF
TGTGCCAGCAGTTTCGGACTAGCTAATGAGCAGTTCTTC
>TRBJ2-7|-|TRBV5-4|-|14
CASSLDQASNEQYF
TGTGCCAGCAGCTTGGATCAGGCCTCCAACGAGCAGTACTTC
>TRBJ1-3|-|TRBV30|TRBD1|13
CAWRGQSGNTIYF
TGTGCCTGGAGGGGACAGTCTGGAAACACCATATATTTT
>TRBJ2-7|-|TRBV5-6|-|16
CASSTNTGMISYEQYF
TGTGCCAGCAGCACCAACACAGGGATGATCTCCTACGAGCAGTACTTC
>TRBJ1-3|-|TRBV7-9|-|17
CASSSNSRGRSGNTIYF
TGTGCCAGCAGCTCCAACTCAAGGGGAAGGAGTGGAAACACCATATATTTT
>TRBJ2-5|-|TRBV7-2|-|12
CASSLDQGRRYF
TGTGCCAGCAGCTTAGACCAGGGGCGGAGGTACTTC
>TRBJ2-5|-|TRBV5-4|-|18
CATQVRRAAGRYQETQYF
TGTGCCACCCAAGTCCGGCGGGCTGCGGGCAGATACCAAGAGACCCAGTACTTC
>TRBJ2-2|-|TRBV5-4|-|15
CASSAGRRNTGELFF
TGTGCCAGCAGCGCGGGACGGCGGAACACCGGGGAGCTGTTTTTT
>TRBJ1-1|few|TRBV6-1|-|12
CASSERESEAFF
TGTGCCAGCAGTGAAAGGGAGTCTGAAGCTTTCTTT
>TRBJ1-5|-|TRBV15|-|12
CATSRDGGHPHF
TGTGCCACCAGCAGAGACGGGGGGCATCCGCATTTT
>TRBJ1-2|few|TRBV6-5|-|14
CASRPDGANYGYTF
TGTGCCAGCAGACCCGACGGAGCTAACTATGGCTACACCTTC
>TRBJ1-1|-|TRBV16|-|14
CASSQTDRNTEAFF
TGTGCCAGCAGCCAAACCGACAGGAACACTGAAGCTTTCTTT
>TRBJ2-1|-|TRBV9|TRBD2|15
CASSPRGGRYNEQFF
TGTGCCAGCAGCCCCCGGGGGGGGCGTTACAATGAGCAGTTCTTC
>TRBJ2-5|-|TRBV27|-|12
CATLTVEETQYF
TGTGCCACCTTAACGGTGGAAGAGACCCAGTACTTC
>TRBJ1-1|-|TRBV28|-|15
CASSLQVMRNTEAFF
TGTGCCAGCAGCCTACAGGTTATGAGGAACACTGAAGCTTTCTTT
>TRBJ2-7|few|TRBV7-9|TRBD1|15
CASSSPGQGFHEQYF
TGTGCCAGCAGCTCGCCGGGACAGGGGTTCCACGAGCAGTACTTC
>TRBJ2-2|-|TRBV2|-|16
CASSGIAGINTGELFF
TGTGCCAGCAGTGGAATTGCGGGGATAAACACCGGGGAGCTGTTTTTT
>TRBJ2-7|few|TRBV6-1|-|15
CASTALLQYSYEQYF
TGTGCCAGCACCGCACTCTTACAGTATTCCTACGAGCAGTACTTC
>TRBJ2-3|many|TRBV5-1|-|14
CASSLTDTTDTQYF
TGCGCCAGCAGCTTAACAGATACCACAGATACGCAGTATTTT
>TRBJ1-5|few|TRBV21-1|-|17
CASSHNLRTGKNQPQHF
TGTGCCAGCAGCCATAACCTCAGGACAGGGAAGAATCAGCCCCAGCATTTT
>TRBJ2-7|-|TRBV2|TRBD2|15
CASSDQTSGKVEQYF
TGTGCCAGCAGTGACCAGACTAGCGGGAAGGTCGAGCAGTACTTC
>TRBJ2-7|-|TRBV7-2|TRBD2|16
CASSLLAGGPLREQYF
TGTGCCAGCAGCTTACTAGCGGGGGGCCCCCTACGAGAACAGTACTTC
>TRBJ2-7|few|TRBV7-7|TRBD1|14
CASSLGTGVYEQYF
TGTGCTAGCAGCTTAGGGACAGGGGTCTACGAGCAGTACTTC
>TRBJ2-7|few|TRBV6-5|-|13
CASSYGQGLEQYF
TGTGCCAGCAGTTACGGGCAGGGTCTCGAGCAGTACTTC
>TRBJ2-7|few|TRBV6-1|TRBD2|14
CASSDSLAGDEQYF
TGTGCCAGCAGTGACAGCCTAGCGGGGGACGAGCAGTACTTC
>TRBJ2-3|-|TRBV7-8|-|14
CASSARRGYHTQYF
TGTGCCAGCAGCGCGAGACGGGGGTACCATACGCAGTATTTT
>TRBJ2-7|-|TRBV7-8|TRBD2|16
CASSRGTSGSPYEQYF
TGTGCCAGCAGCCGTGGGACTAGCGGCTCACCCTACGAGCAGTACTTC
>TRBJ1-2|few|TRBV30|TRBD1|13
CAWSSQGDYGYTF
TGTGCCTGGAGTAGTCAGGGGGACTATGGCTACACCTTC
>TRBJ2-7|once|TRBV5-1|-|17
CASRSSVGRLALYEQYF
TGCGCCAGCCGCTCGTCGGTGGGGAGACTCGCACTTTACGAGCAGTACTTC
>TRBJ1-4|-|TRBV11-3|TRBD1|14
CASSVGTADEKLFF
TGTGCCAGCAGCGTCGGGACAGCCGATGAAAAACTGTTTTTT
>TRBJ1-3|-|TRBV28|-|14
CASTLTGSGNTIYF
TGTGCCAGCACCTTGACGGGGAGTGGGAACACCATATATTTT
>TRBJ1-5|-|TRBV30|TRBD1|18
CAWSVGHIRGNNHQPQHF
TGTGCCTGGAGTGTAGGCCATATCAGGGGGAACAATCATCAGCCCCAGCATTTT
>TRBJ2-1|-|TRBV19|TRBD2|15
CASSSLAGVHNEQFF
TGTGCCAGTAGTTCGCTAGCGGGAGTCCACAATGAGCAGTTCTTC
>TRBJ2-6|-|TRBV6-5|-|15
CASSYRGSGANVLTF
TGTGCCAGCAGTTACCGGGGATCGGGGGCCAACGTCCTGACTTTC
>TRBJ1-1|-|TRBV19|TRBD1|16
CASGGGLRGRVTEAFF
TGTGCCAGTGGAGGGGGCCTAAGGGGAAGGGTCACTGAAGCTTTCTTT
>TRBJ1-6|-|TRBV7-9|TRBD1|16
CASSPGTGEYNSPLHF
TGTGCCAGCAGCCCCGGGACAGGAGAGTATAATTCACCCCTCCACTTT
>TRBJ1-4|-|TRBV30|-|15
CAWSETGSYNEKLFF
TGTGCCTGGAGCGAAACAGGGAGTTATAATGAAAAACTGTTTTTT
>TRBJ1-2|-|TRBV7-2|-|15
CASSLEVGRVDGYTF
TGTGCCAGCAGCTTAGAAGTCGGCAGGGTAGATGGCTACACCTTC
>TRBJ2-1|-|TRBV13|TRBD2|16
CASSTPGTSGSHEQFF
TGTGCCAGCAGCACCCCCGGGACTAGCGGGTCCCATGAGCAGTTCTTC
>TRBJ1-2|-|TRBV29-1|TRBD1|15
CSAHSQGAVGYGYTF
TGCAGCGCCCACTCCCAGGGGGCAGTGGGGTATGGCTACACCTTC
>TRBJ2-5|-|TRBV5-4|TRBD2|17
CASSLGPSGGTTETQYF
TGTGCCAGCAGCTTGGGGCCCAGCGGGGGGACAACAGAGACCCAGTACTTC
>TRBJ2-7|-|TRBV11-2|-|14
CASSLDRQVYEQYF
TGTGCCAGCAGCTTAGATCGGCAGGTATACGAGCAGTACTTC
>TRBJ2-5|-|TRBV5-1|-|13
CASSLALQETQYF
TGCGCCAGCAGCTTGGCCCTTCAAGAGACCCAGTACTTC
>TRBJ2-6|-|TRBV14|-|13
CASRASGANVLTF
TGTGCCAGCAGGGCCTCGGGGGCCAACGTCCTGACTTTC
>TRBJ1-1|-|TRBV5-1|-|15
CASSLGLAGATEAFF
TGCGCCAGCAGCTTGGGGCTCGCGGGGGCCACTGAAGCTTTCTTT
>TRBJ1-1|-|TRBV25-1|-|15
CASSPSTGWDTEAFF
TGTGCCAGCAGTCCCTCGACGGGATGGGACACTGAAGCTTTCTTT